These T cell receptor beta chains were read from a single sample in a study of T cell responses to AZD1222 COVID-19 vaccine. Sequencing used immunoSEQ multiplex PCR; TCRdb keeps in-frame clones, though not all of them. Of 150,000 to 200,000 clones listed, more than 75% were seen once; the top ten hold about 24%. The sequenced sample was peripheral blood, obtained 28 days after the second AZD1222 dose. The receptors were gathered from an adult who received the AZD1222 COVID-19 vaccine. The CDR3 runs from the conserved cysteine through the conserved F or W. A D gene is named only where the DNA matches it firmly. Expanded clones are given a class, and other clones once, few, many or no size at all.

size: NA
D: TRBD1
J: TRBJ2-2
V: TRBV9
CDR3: CASSVSGQPTGELFF
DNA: TGTGCCAGCAGCGTATCGGGACAGCCCACCGGGGAGCTGTTTTTT

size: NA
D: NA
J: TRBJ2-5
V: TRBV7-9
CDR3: CASTGAETQYF
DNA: TGTGCCAGCACCGGGGCGGAGACCCAGTACTTC

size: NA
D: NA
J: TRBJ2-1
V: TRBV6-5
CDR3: CAIGRDSVFF
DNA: TGTGCCATAGGACGGGACTCGGTGTTCTTC

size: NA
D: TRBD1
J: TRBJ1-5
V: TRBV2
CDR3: CASGGTGNQPQHF
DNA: TGTGCCAGCGGGGGGACAGGTAACCAGCCCCAGCATTTT

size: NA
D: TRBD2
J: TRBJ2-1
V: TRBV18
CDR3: CASSPPGLAGGRYNEQFF
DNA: TGTGCCAGCTCACCACCGGGACTAGCGGGAGGACGATACAATGAGCAGTTCTTC

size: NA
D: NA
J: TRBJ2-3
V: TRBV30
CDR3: CAWSVGTDTQYF
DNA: TGTGCCTGGAGTGTAGGGACAGATACGCAGTATTTT

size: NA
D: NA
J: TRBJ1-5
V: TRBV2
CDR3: CASSVSQVSNQPQHF
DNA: TGTGCCAGCAGTGTAAGTCAGGTCAGCAATCAGCCCCAGCATTTT

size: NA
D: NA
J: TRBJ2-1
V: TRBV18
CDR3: CASSPMDGSGEQFF
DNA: TGTGCCAGCTCACCAATGGACGGGAGTGGGGAGCAGTTCTTC

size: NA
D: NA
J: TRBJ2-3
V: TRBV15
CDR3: CATSGRTVSTDTQYF
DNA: TGTGCCACCAGCGGACGGACAGTTAGCACAGATACGCAGTATTTT

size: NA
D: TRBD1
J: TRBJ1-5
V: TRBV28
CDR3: CASSPGTGGGQPQHF
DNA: TGTGCCAGCAGTCCGGGGACAGGGGGCGGTCAGCCCCAGCATTTT

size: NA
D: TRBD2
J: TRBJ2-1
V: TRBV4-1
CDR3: CASSQVWLAGDNEQFF
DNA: TGCGCCAGCAGCCAAGTATGGCTAGCGGGAGACAATGAGCAGTTCTTC

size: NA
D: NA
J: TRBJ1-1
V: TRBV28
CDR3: CASSFLQGLMNTEAFF
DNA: TGTGCCAGCAGTTTTCTACAGGGTCTGATGAACACTGAAGCTTTCTTT

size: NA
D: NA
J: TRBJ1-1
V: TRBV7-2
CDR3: CASGGRVDPEAFF
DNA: TGTGCCAGCGGCGGCAGGGTCGATCCCGAAGCTTTCTTT

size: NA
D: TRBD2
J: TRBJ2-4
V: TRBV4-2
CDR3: CASSPSGGGNIQYF
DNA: TGTGCCAGCAGCCCAAGCGGGGGCGGGAACATTCAGTACTTC

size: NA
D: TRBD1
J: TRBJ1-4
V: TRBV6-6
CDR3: CASRTGQNNEKLFF
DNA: TGTGCCAGCAGAACGGGACAGAATAATGAAAAACTGTTTTTT

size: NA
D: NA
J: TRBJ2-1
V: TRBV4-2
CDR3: CASSQEAINEQFF
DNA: TGTGCCAGCAGCCAAGAGGCTATCAATGAGCAGTTCTTC

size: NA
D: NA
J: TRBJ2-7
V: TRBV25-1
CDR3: CASAGVIHEQYF
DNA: TGTGCCAGCGCCGGGGTAATCCACGAGCAGTACTTC

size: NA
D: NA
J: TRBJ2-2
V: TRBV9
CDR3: CASSVNTGELFF
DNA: TGTGCCAGCAGCGTTAACACCGGGGAGCTGTTTTTT

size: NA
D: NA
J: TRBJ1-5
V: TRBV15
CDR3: CATSTPVGNQPQHF
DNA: TGTGCCACCAGCACCCCGGTGGGTAATCAGCCCCAGCATTTT

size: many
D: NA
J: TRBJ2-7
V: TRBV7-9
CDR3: CASSLAWDEQYF
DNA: TGTGCCAGCAGCTTAGCCTGGGACGAGCAGTACTTC

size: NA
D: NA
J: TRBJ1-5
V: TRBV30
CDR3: CAWSDLGDQPQHF
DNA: TGTGCCTGGAGCGACTTAGGAGATCAGCCCCAGCATTTT

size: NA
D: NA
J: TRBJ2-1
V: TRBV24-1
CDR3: CATSDPGLLYNEQFF
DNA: TGTGCCACCAGTGACCCGGGACTTTTATACAATGAGCAGTTCTTC

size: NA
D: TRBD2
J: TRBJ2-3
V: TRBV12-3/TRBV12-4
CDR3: CASGAGVYDTQYF
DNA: TGTGCCTCCGGGGCGGGAGTGTATGATACGCAGTATTTT

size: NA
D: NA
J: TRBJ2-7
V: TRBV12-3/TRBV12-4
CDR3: CASRSSGEQYF
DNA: TGTGCCAGCAGGTCGAGCGGGGAGCAGTACTTC

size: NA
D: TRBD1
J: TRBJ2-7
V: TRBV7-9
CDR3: CASSDRDSRHEQYF
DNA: TGTGCCAGCAGCGATCGGGACAGCAGGCACGAGCAGTACTTC

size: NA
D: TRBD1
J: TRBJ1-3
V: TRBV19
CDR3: CASSVQGSSGNTIYF
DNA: TGTGCCAGTAGTGTACAGGGGAGCTCTGGAAACACCATATATTTT

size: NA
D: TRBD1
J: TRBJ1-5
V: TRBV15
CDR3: CATSGSEGQGFGDQPQHF
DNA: TGTGCCACCAGCGGATCGGAGGGACAGGGGTTCGGCGATCAGCCCCAGCATTTT

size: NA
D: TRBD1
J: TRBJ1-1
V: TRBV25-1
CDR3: CASSATGSSTEAFF
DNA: TGTGCCAGCAGTGCGACAGGGTCCAGCACTGAAGCTTTCTTT

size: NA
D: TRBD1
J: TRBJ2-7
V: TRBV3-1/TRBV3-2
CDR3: CASRGQGVSYEQYF
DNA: TGTGCCAGCAGGGGCCAGGGGGTCTCCTACGAGCAGTACTTC

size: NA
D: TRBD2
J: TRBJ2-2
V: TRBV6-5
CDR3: CASSYGGGTGELFF
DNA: TGTGCCAGCAGTTACGGGGGGGGCACCGGGGAGCTGTTTTTT

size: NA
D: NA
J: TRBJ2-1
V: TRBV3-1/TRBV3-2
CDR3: CASSPRDKNNEQFF
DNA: TGTGCCAGCAGCCCCCGGGACAAAAACAATGAGCAGTTCTTC

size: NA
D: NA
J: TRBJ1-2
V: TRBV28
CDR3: CASSPRWGGAYGYTF
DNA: TGTGCCAGCAGCCCCCGCTGGGGGGGCGCTTATGGCTACACCTTC

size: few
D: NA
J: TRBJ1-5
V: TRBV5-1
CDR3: CASSSGGGNQPQHF
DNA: TGCGCCAGCAGCTCTGGGGGCGGCAATCAGCCCCAGCATTTT

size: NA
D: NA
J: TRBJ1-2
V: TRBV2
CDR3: CASSVNRDVGYTF
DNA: TGTGCCAGCAGTGTTAACAGGGATGTCGGCTACACCTTC

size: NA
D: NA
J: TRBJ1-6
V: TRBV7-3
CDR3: CASSLKPGGNSPLHF
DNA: TGTGCCAGCAGCTTAAAACCGGGAGGCAATTCACCCCTCCACTTT

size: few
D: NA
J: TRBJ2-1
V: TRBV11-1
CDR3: CASSPLKADNEQFF
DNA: TGTGCCAGCAGCCCGCTAAAGGCGGACAATGAGCAGTTCTTC

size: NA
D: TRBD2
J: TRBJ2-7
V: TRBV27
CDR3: CASSLTSGRSYEQYF
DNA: TGTGCCAGCAGCTTGACTAGCGGGAGGTCCTACGAGCAGTACTTC

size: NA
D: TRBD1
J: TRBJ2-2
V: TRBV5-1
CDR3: CASLTGDRGPGELFF
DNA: TGCGCCAGCCTGACTGGGGACAGGGGCCCCGGGGAGCTGTTTTTT

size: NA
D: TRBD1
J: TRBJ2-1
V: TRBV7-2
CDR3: CASRPGQSKIYNEQFF
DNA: TGTGCCAGCAGGCCGGGACAGAGTAAAATCTACAATGAGCAGTTCTTC

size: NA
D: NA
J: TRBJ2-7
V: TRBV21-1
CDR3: CASSPGGQGVSYEQYF
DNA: TGTGCCAGCAGCCCTGGAGGACAGGGGGTTTCCTACGAGCAGTACTTC

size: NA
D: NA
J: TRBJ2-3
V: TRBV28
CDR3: CASISPAGPDTQYF
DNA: TGTGCCAGCATCAGCCCCGCAGGGCCAGATACGCAGTATTTT

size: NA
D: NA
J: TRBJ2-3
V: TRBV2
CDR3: CASSEWGTDTQYF
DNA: TGTGCCAGCAGTGAATGGGGTACAGATACGCAGTATTTT

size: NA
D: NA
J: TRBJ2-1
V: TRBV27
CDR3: CASSLPPYQSYNEQFF
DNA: TGTGCCAGCAGTCTCCCTCCCTACCAATCCTACAATGAGCAGTTCTTC

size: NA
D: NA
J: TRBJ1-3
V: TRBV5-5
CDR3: CASSLDRVGWDTIYF
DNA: TGTGCCAGCAGCTTGGACAGGGTTGGCTGGGACACCATATATTTT

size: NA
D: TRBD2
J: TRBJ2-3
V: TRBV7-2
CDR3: CASSLFSSGGTDTQYF
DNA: TGTGCCAGCAGCTTATTTAGTAGCGGGGGTACAGATACGCAGTATTTT

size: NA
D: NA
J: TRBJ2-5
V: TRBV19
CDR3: CASSIGRGDRETQYF
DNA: TGTGCCAGTAGTATAGGAAGGGGGGATAGGGAGACCCAGTACTTC

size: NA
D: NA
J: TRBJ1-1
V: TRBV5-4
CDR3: CASRKDKNTEAFF
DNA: TGTGCCAGCAGAAAGGACAAGAACACTGAAGCTTTCTTT

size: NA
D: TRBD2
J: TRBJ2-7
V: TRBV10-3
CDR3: CAISERSGRAHEQYF
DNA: TGTGCCATCAGTGAGAGGAGCGGGAGGGCCCACGAGCAGTACTTC

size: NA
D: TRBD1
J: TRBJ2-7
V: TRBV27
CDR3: CASSSGGVGYEQYF
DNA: TGTGCCAGCAGTTCAGGGGGAGTAGGGTACGAGCAGTACTTC

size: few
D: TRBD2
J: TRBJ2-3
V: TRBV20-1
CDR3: CSASSSGSPDTQYF
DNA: TGCAGTGCTAGTTCTAGCGGGAGTCCAGATACGCAGTATTTT

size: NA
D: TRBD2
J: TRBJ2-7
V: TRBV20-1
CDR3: CSAGGGYEQYF
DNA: TGCAGCGCCGGGGGGGGCTACGAGCAGTACTTC

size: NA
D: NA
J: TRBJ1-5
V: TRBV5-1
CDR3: CASSTGLSNQPQHF
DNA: TGCGCCAGCAGTACGGGACTGAGCAATCAGCCCCAGCATTTT

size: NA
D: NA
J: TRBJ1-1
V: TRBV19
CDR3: CASSLIGGARNTEAFF
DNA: TGTGCCAGTAGCCTTATTGGGGGGGCGAGGAACACTGAAGCTTTCTTT